These 19 T cell receptor beta chains were all obtained from the same sample, sequenced in a study of control samples from healthy donors and cancer patients. Here immunoSEQ multiplex PCR was the method, and the copy in TCRdb shows in-frame clones only, minus some. The sample shows 99,000 or so clones, 80% to 90% of them seen only once. The specimen was blood. All receptors come from a woman between 50 and 59 years old in good health.

The V call is TRBV7-2, the J call TRBJ2-7; 8 bases fit TRBD2. CDR3 size: 15 residues. CDR1 SGHTA and CDR2 FQGNSA come from the germline V gene. Trimming at V came to 5 bases and at J to 3 bases, leaving 9 bases not matched to a gene. The CDR3 reads CASSQQGAGGYEQYF. The CDR3 region has the DNA TGTGCCAGCAGCCAACAGGGCGCGGGAGGCTACGAGCAGTACTTC.

The V call is TRBV7-2, the J call TRBJ2-3, with 11 bases identical to TRBD1. CDR1 is SGHTA and CDR2 is FQGNSA in the germline V gene. J was trimmed by 5 bases and V by 5 bases; bases with no gene match: 9. The CDR3 runs 16 residues. The CDR3: CASSPVWTGGKDTQYF. The CDR3 DNA follows: TGTGCCAGCAGCCCGGTTTGGACAGGGGGCAAAGATACGCAGTATTTT.

The CDR3 loop reads CASSLGLAVTSTDTQYF. CDR3 nucleotides: TGTGCCAGCAGCCTAGGACTAGCGGTTACTAGCACAGATACGCAGTATTTT. The chain uses TRBV3-1 (or the pseudogene TRBV3-2) and TRBJ2-3; the match to TRBD2 covers 10 bases. The V and J ends lost 4 bases and 0 bases, in that order; junction bases with no gene match: 7. Germline CDR1 is LGHDT and CDR2 is YNNKEL (reference sequence). The CDR3 has 17 amino acids.

This sequence joins TRBV30 and TRBJ2-1; 11 bases agree with TRBD2. V was clipped by 4 bases and J by 5 bases; unmatched bases: 10. The CDR3 has 16 amino acids. In germline, CDR1 is GTSNPN, CDR2 SVGIG (reference sequence). In DNA form, the CDR3 reads TGTGCCTGGAACAGGAAGGGACTAGCGGCGAACAATGAGCAGTTCTTC. Amino acids: CAWNRKGLAANNEQFF.

This chain connects TRBV4-2 to TRBJ1-3; weak D call: TRBD1 (5 bases). Trimming took 0 bases from V and 0 from J, leaving 12 bases between them. Germline CDR1 LGHNA, CDR2 YNFKEQ. The CDR3 runs to 17 residues. CDR3 amino acids: CASSQDGAARSGNTIYF. CDR3 in DNA: TGTGCCAGCAGCCAAGACGGGGCAGCCCGCTCTGGAAACACCATATATTTT.

J is TRBJ2-2 and V is TRBV15; 7 bases agree with TRBD1. V was clipped by 0 bases and J by 6 bases; unmatched bases: 7. The CDR3 is 16 residues long. Germline assignment: CDR1 LNHNV and CDR2 YYDKDF (reference sequence). CDR3 amino acids: CATSRETGAPAGELFF. The CDR3 region has the DNA TGTGCCACCAGCAGAGAAACAGGGGCGCCCGCCGGGGAGCTGTTTTTT.

This sequence joins TRBV4-3 and TRBJ1-2, with D unclear. V was trimmed by 1 base and J by 4 bases, leaving 13 bases between them. CDR3 length: 15 amino acids. Germline values: CDR1 LGHNA, CDR2 YSLEER. This CDR3 reads CASSQGTAMFYGYTF. In nucleotides, the CDR3 is TGCGCCAGCAGCCAAGGGACCGCTATGTTCTATGGCTACACCTTC.

This clone was counted once. The chain combines TRBV10-3 with TRBJ2-7; 10 nucleotides line up with TRBD1. This CDR3 is built from 14 residues. Unmatched junction bases numbered 11, after V lost 10 bases and J lost 5 bases. The germline gives CDR1 ENHRY, CDR2 SYGVKD. This chain's CDR3 is CATGARDRGNEQYF. In DNA form, the CDR3 reads TGTGCCACAGGGGCAAGGGACAGGGGAAACGAGCAGTACTTC.

This rearrangement joins TRBV5-1 to TRBJ1-3; D is unresolved. The CDR3 length is 15 residues. Germline assignment: CDR1 SGHRS and CDR2 YFSETQ. The ends were cut back, 0 bases at V and 0 bases at J, with 7 bases in the middle. CDR3 DNA sequence: TGCGCCAGCAGCTTGGCTGGGATCTCTGGAAACACCATATATTTT. Its protein product is CASSLAGISGNTIYF.

The chain carries TRBV20-1 and TRBJ2-6; D gene unclear. The germline gives CDR1 DFQATT, CDR2 SNEGSKA (reference sequence). With 3 bases removed from V and 0 bases from J, the gap between germline ends came to 3 bases. The CDR3 runs 13 residues. The CDR3 DNA follows: TGCAGTGCTAGTACCTCTGGGGCCAACGTCCTGACTTTC. This sequence encodes CSASTSGANVLTF.

Of note for this clone: Other nucleotide sequences from this sample produce the same CDR3. V and J are TRBV18 and TRBJ1-1; a weak D match, TRBD1 (5 bases). The germline gives CDR1 KGHSH, CDR2 LQKENI. Between the trimmed V and J ends, which lost 6 bases and 7 bases, there was a span of 15 bases. The CDR3 is 13 amino acids. CDR3 DNA: TGTGCCAGCTCCCAAACAGCGACAGTTGAAGCTTTCTTT. Protein: CASSQTATVEAFF.

The genes are TRBV5-8 and TRBJ2-5, with TRBD2 identical over 12 bases. The CDR3 runs to 16 residues. Germline CDR1 reads SGHTS; CDR2 reads YDEGEE. The J segment lost 1 base and the V segment lost 4 bases, leaving 5 bases of the junction unmatched. The CDR3 protein is CASSQGLAGTQETQYF. The CDR3 coding sequence is TGTGCCAGCAGCCAAGGACTAGCGGGGACCCAAGAGACCCAGTACTTC.

This clone was picked up a small number of times. V is TRBV10-3 and J is TRBJ2-1; 9 bases map to TRBD2. The V gene end was trimmed by 3 bases and the J gene end by 6 bases; junction bases not matched to a gene: 6. CDR3 length: 15 residues. Germline-derived CDR1 and CDR2 are ENHRY and SYGVKD. CDR3 residues: CAISEALAGPNEQFF. CDR3 DNA sequence: TGTGCCATCAGTGAAGCACTAGCGGGCCCCAATGAGCAGTTCTTC.

The CDR3, as DNA: TGTGCCTGGAATATCTGGGCTGGGGCCAACGTCCTGACTTTC. Translating gives CAWNIWAGANVLTF. The gene calls are TRBV30 and TRBJ2-6; no clear D. V was trimmed by 4 bases and J by 2 bases, leaving 9 bases between them. Germline assignment: CDR1 GTSNPN and CDR2 SVGIG (reference sequence). This CDR3 is 14 amino acids long.

The rearrangement uses TRBV15 and TRBJ2-7; D assignment may be TRBD1 or TRBD2 (5 bases each). Trimming took off 0 bases at V and 2 bases at J, with 8 bases between the two ends. Germline CDR1 LNHNV, CDR2 YYDKDF (reference sequence). The CDR3 covers 14 residues. In DNA form, the CDR3 reads TGTGCCACCAGCAGAGATCGGGGCCCCTACGAGCAGTACTTC. Protein: CATSRDRGPYEQYF.

V gene TRBV6-2 or TRBV6-3 combines with J gene TRBJ2-1; 12 bases are a match to TRBD2. Germline CDR1 is MNHEY and CDR2 is SVGEGT. J gave up 8 bases and V 3 bases, and 11 bases lay outside the gene matches. The CDR3 spans 17 residues. This chain's CDR3 is CASSYPSSGRVFDEQFF. The CDR3 DNA is TGTGCCAGCAGTTATCCTTCTAGCGGGAGGGTTTTCGATGAGCAGTTCTTC.

The V gene is TRBV7-9, the J gene TRBJ1-4, with D possibly matching TRBD1 (6 bases). Germline V lookup: CDR1 SEHNR, CDR2 FQNEAQ (reference sequence). Trimming took 2 bases from V and 8 from J, leaving 12 bases between them. The CDR3 length is 14 residues. In DNA form, the CDR3 reads TGTGCCAGCAGCTTAATGGGGGGCGGAGAAAAACTGTTTTTT. It codes for CASSLMGGGEKLFF.

This chain links TRBV9 with TRBJ1-2, with 7 bases that match TRBD1. This CDR3 contains 13 residues. CDR1 is SGDLS, CDR2 YYNGEE, per germline. The J segment lost 7 bases and the V segment lost 3 bases, leaving 6 bases of the junction unmatched. The CDR3 is CASSAPQGFGYTF. As DNA, the CDR3 is TGTGCCAGCAGCGCACCACAGGGGTTTGGCTACACCTTC.

The chain employs TRBV5-1 and TRBJ2-1; TRBD2 agrees at 9 bases. Germline CDR1 SGHRS, CDR2 YFSETQ. The CDR3 consists of 15 residues. With 3 bases clipped from V and 5 bases from J, the junction kept 6 bases outside the gene matches. The DNA of the CDR3 is TGCGCCAGCAGCTCGGGACTAGCCCTCAACAATGAGCAGTTCTTC. It encodes CASSSGLALNNEQFF.